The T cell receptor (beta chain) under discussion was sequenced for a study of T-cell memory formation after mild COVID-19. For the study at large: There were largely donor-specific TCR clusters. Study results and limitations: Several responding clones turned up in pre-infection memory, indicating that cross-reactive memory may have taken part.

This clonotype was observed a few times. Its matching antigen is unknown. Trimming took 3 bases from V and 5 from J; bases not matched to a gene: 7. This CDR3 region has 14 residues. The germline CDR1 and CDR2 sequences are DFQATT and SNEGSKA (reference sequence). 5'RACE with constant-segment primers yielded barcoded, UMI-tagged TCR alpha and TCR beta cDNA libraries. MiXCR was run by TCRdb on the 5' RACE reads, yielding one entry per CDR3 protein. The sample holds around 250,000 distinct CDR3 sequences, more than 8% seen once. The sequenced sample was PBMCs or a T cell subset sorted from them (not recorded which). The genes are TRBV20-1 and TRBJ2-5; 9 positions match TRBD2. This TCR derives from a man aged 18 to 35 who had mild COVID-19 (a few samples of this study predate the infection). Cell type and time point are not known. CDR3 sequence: CSASARGGGETQYF. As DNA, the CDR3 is TGCAGTGCTAGCGCGCGGGGGGGCGGGGAGACCCAGTACTTC.